A selection of T cell receptor beta chains follows, all from one sample in a study of CD8+ T cells in alopecia areata. TCRdb keeps only in-frame clones here, not all; method: immunoSEQ multiplex PCR. The sample consists of 150,000 to 190,000 clones, around half of them appearing once. This specimen consisted of CD8+ T cells sorted from blood, obtained at week 0. The receptor source for this set is a human donor with alopecia areata. Both conserved end residues are part of each CDR3. Not every row has a clone size; where given, it reads once, few, many or a size class.

V	J	size	CDR3
TRBV29-1	TRBJ2-7	NA	CSVATGMDNYEQYF
TRBV29-1	TRBJ2-3	few	CSVVVWSTDTQYF
TRBV29-1	TRBJ1-2	NA	CSVDLTDPGYTF
TRBV4-3	TRBJ2-2	few	CASSQVWGLQFTGELFF
TRBV7-2	TRBJ2-1	NA	CASSQEGVAGGPNEQFF
TRBV15	TRBJ2-2	NA	CATGTGDTGELFF
TRBV27	TRBJ2-2	NA	CASSPDITGELFF
TRBV6-5	TRBJ2-1	NA	CASNIQGGNEQFF
TRBV14	TRBJ2-7	NA	CASSQDEDTNYEQYF
TRBV7-6	TRBJ2-5	NA	CASSLTGGETQYF
TRBV4-1	TRBJ2-7	few	CASSQGTPTYEQYF
TRBV9	TRBJ2-1	few	CASSPGTSGNEQFF
TRBV6-5	TRBJ1-1	NA	CATWDRGFVTEAFF
TRBV2	TRBJ1-1	NA	CASSADTEAFF
TRBV19	TRBJ2-7	NA	CASSTGTPGYEQYF
TRBV23-1	TRBJ1-2	NA	CASSQTGRKPNYGYTF
TRBV2	TRBJ1-4	once	CASSPGTGGGEKLFF
TRBV2	TRBJ2-3	NA	CASSERVSSTDTQYF
TRBV27	TRBJ1-2	NA	CASKKDSMDGYTF
TRBV5-6	TRBJ1-1	NA	CASSYRTPLREKNTEAFF
TRBV11-1	NA	few	CASSLGAYEQYF
TRBV29-1	TRBJ2-7	NA	CSVPGLGGYEQYF
TRBV6-5	TRBJ2-2	once	CASTGRETGELFF
TRBV7-9	TRBJ2-7	NA	CASSAEGWTGAFYEQYF
TRBV2	TRBJ2-3	NA	CASRTESWAGTDTQYF
TRBV30	TRBJ1-2	NA	CAWRVGGSYGYTF
TRBV30	TRBJ1-1	NA	CAWSVGQGGGEAFF
TRBV7-3	TRBJ2-2	NA	CASSDQGWTGELFF
TRBV20-1	TRBJ1-1	once	CSVVRGAEAFF
TRBV6-1	TRBJ2-7	NA	CASSEALRTRSEQYF
TRBV2	TRBJ1-2	NA	CASRDRVDGYTF
TRBV9	TRBJ1-2	NA	CASSQGPDRVNYGYTF
TRBV5-6	TRBJ1-5	NA	CASSYRKNSNQPQHF
TRBV11-2	TRBJ2-7	few	CASSPQARYEQYF
TRBV7-6	TRBJ2-1	NA	CASSGAGVNEQFF
TRBV27	TRBJ2-3	NA	CASSLSRSTDTQYF
TRBV7-9	TRBJ1-1	NA	CASSLGENTEAFF